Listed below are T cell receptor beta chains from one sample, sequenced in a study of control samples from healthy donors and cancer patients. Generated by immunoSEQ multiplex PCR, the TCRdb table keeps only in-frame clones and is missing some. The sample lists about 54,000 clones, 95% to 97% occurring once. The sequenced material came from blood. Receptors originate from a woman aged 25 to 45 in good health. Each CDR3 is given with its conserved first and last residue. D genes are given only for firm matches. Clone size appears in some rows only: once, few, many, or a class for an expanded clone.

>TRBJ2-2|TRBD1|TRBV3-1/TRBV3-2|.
CASSLRGRQGWNTGELFF
TGTGCCAGCAGTCTAAGGGGAAGACAGGGTTGGAACACCGGGGAGCTGTTTTTT
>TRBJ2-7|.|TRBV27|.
CASSLSWRVAQRDEQYF
TGTGCCAGCAGTTTATCCTGGCGGGTGGCCCAGAGGGACGAGCAGTACTTC
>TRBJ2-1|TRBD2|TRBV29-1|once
CSAVLAAVHGEQFF
TGCAGCGCCGTACTAGCGGCCGTACATGGTGAGCAGTTCTTC
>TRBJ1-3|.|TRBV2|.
CASSRPNSGNTIYF
TGTGCCAGCAGTAGACCCAACTCTGGAAACACCATATATTTT
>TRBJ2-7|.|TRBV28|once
CASRGGPGEQYF
TGTGCCAGCAGAGGGGGGCCCGGCGAGCAGTACTTC
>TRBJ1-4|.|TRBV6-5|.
CASSYGGGGEKLFF
TGTGCCAGCAGTTACGGAGGAGGTGGGGAAAAACTGTTTTTT
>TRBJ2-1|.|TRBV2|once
CASSEISRRKNAYNEQFF
TGTGCCAGCAGTGAAATTTCTCGGCGAAAGAATGCCTACAATGAGCAGTTCTTC
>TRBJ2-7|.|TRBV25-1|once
CASSANNEQYF
TGTGCCAGCAGTGCGAATAACGAGCAGTACTTC
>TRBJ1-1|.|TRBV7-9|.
CASSLVENTEAFF
TGTGCCAGCAGCTTAGTAGAAAACACTGAAGCTTTCTTT
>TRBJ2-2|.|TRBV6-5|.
CASSTTASVPGELFF
TGTGCCAGCAGTACGACGGCTAGCGTTCCCGGGGAGCTGTTTTTT
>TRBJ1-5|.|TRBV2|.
CASSVTPGGADQPQHF
TGTGCCAGCAGTGTGACCCCTGGGGGCGCCGATCAGCCCCAGCATTTT
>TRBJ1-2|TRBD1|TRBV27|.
CASSLGGQGVTMRYTF
TGTGCCAGCAGTTTAGGGGGCCAGGGGGTAACTATGCGCTACACCTTC
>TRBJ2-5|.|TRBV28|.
CASSFRAKETQYF
TGTGCCAGCAGTTTTAGGGCAAAAGAGACCCAGTACTTC
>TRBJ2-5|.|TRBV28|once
CASSLVGQETQYF
TGTGCCAGCAGTTTAGTGGGTCAAGAGACCCAGTACTTC
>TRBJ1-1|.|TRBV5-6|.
CASSLVGGGRTEAFF
TGTGCCAGCAGCTTGGTGGGCGGGGGAAGGACTGAAGCTTTCTTT
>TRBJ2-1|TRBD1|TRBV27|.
CASSSRDRGFREQFF
TGTGCCAGCAGTTCCCGGGACAGGGGTTTTCGTGAGCAGTTCTTC
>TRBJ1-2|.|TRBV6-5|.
CASRRDLIDYGYTF
TGTGCCAGCAGGCGGGACCTTATTGACTATGGCTACACCTTC
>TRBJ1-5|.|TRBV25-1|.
CASSEGGEQPQHF
TGTGCCAGCAGTGAGGGTGGAGAGCAGCCCCAGCATTTT
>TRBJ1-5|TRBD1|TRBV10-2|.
CASSESTGPWQPQHF
TGCGCCAGCAGTGAGTCGACAGGGCCTTGGCAGCCCCAGCATTTT
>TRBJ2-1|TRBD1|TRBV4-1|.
CASSQEGPGQISSYNEQFF
TGCGCCAGCAGCCAAGAAGGTCCGGGACAGATAAGCTCCTACAATGAGCAGTTCTTC
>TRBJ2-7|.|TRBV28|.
CASSTTSGTTLEQYF
TGTGCCAGCAGTACGACTTCCGGGACAACCCTCGAGCAGTACTTC
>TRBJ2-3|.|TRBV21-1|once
CASSAAVRPRERTDTQYF
TGTGCCAGCAGCGCTGCTGTTCGCCCCCGGGAAAGGACAGATACGCAGTATTTT
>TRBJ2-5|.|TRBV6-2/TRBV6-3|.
CASSSDSVLISQYF
TGTGCCAGCAGTTCGGACTCGGTCCTGATTTCCCAGTACTTC
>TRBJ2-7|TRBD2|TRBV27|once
CASRWGEGYEQYF
TGTGCCAGCAGGTGGGGGGAGGGCTACGAGCAGTACTTC
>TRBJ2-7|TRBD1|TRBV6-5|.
CASSLWTGTDEQYF
TGTGCCAGCAGTCTTTGGACAGGGACTGACGAGCAGTACTTC
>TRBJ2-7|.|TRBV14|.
CASSQVTNSYEQYF
TGTGCCAGCAGCCAAGTGACCAACTCCTACGAGCAGTACTTC
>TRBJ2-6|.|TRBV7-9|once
CASSLPTASGANVLTF
TGTGCCAGCAGCTTACCCACAGCCTCTGGGGCCAACGTCCTGACTTTC
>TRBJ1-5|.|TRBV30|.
CAWRDSNSNQPQHF
TGTGCCTGGAGGGATTCAAATAGCAATCAGCCCCAGCATTTT
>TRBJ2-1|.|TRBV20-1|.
CSASTGISSYNEQFF
TGCAGTGCTAGTACGGGAATCAGCTCCTACAATGAGCAGTTCTTC